The present entry profiles one T cell receptor beta chain with its context. This record comes from a study of T cell changes during pregnancy in multiple sclerosis. TCRdb's table, derived via immunoSEQ multiplex PCR, lists solely in-frame clones and lacks some. The table lists some 43,000 clones, almost 95% of them singletons. The CDR3 runs to 15 residues. Trimming took off 2 bases at V and 6 bases at J, with 14 bases between the two ends. The germline CDR1 and CDR2 sequences are SGHTA and FQGTGA. The sample was CD8+ T cells from peripheral blood mononuclear cells, taken in the third trimester of pregnancy. This chain joins TRBV7-3 and TRBJ2-1; D uncertain. This receptor was obtained from a female donor with multiple sclerosis, enrolled in a pregnancy study. The CDR3 nucleotides read TGTGCCAGCAGCTTAGATTTTGGAGTAATCAATGAGCAGTTCTTC. As protein: CASSLDFGVINEQFF.